Listed here are 23 T cell receptor beta chains from one sample, sequenced in a study of early T cells in non-severe SARS-CoV-2 infection. From the 5' RACE reads, TCRdb called clonotypes with MiXCR, one entry per CDR3 protein. The table records tens of thousands of distinct CDR3 sequences, about 9.1% of them present only once. Input material: whole blood. All receptors come from an adult who was a healthcare worker with PCR-confirmed SARS-CoV-2 infection or an uninfected control (not recorded which).

The V and J genes are TRBV6-5 and TRBJ1-1, with D perhaps TRBD1 (5 bases). CDR3 size: 14 residues. Trimming took off 0 bases at V and 3 bases at J, with 8 bases between the two ends. Germline V gene lookup returns CDR1 MNHEY and CDR2 SVGAGI. The CDR3 bases are TGTGCCAGCAGTTACTCTGGGGCTGACACTGAAGCTTTCTTT. This encodes CASSYSGADTEAFF.

V usage is TRBV6-2 or TRBV6-3 and J usage is TRBJ1-1; TRBD1 matches 10 bases. CDR3 length: 15 amino acids. After removal of 5 bases from V and 8 bases from J, the junction contained 11 bases not matched to a gene. The germline CDR1 and CDR2 sequences are MNHEY and SVGEGT. CDR3 sequence: CASSPGTGEMREAFF. CDR3 in DNA: TGTGCCAGCAGTCCGGGGACAGGGGAAATGAGGGAAGCTTTCTTT.

This clonotype was counted at least ten times. The chain carries TRBV20-1 and TRBJ2-2, with a tentative D call TRBD2 (5 bases). Trimming took 0 bases from V and 4 from J, leaving 12 bases between them. The germline V gene encodes CDR1 DFQATT and CDR2 SNEGSKA (reference sequence). The CDR3 sequence is 15 residues long. The CDR3 is CSARDLAAGTGELFF. The CDR3, as DNA: TGCAGTGCTAGAGATCTGGCGGCGGGCACCGGGGAGCTGTTTTTT.

This clonotype was counted ten times or more. The rearrangement uses TRBV7-3 and TRBJ1-1; D remains unclear. Germline-derived CDR1 and CDR2 are SGHTA and FQGTGA. The CDR3 covers 13 residues. The V end was cut by 3 bases, the J end by 11 bases, with 16 bases between. The CDR3 DNA reads TGTGCCAGCAGCTTGGGTCGTGCGGGTGAGGCTTTCTTT. Protein sequence: CASSLGRAGEAFF.

Ten or more counts support this clonotype. The chain carries TRBV6-2 or TRBV6-3 and TRBJ2-7; D is uncertain. The CDR3 runs 11 residues. The germline V gene encodes CDR1 MNHEY and CDR2 SVGEGT. V was trimmed by 6 bases and J by 4 bases, leaving 7 bases between them. The CDR3 nucleotides read TGTGCCAGCAGCACCGGGTACGAGCAGTACTTC. Its translation is CASSTGYEQYF.

Ten or more counts support this clonotype. This chain connects TRBV4-3 to TRBJ1-3, with 9 bases that match TRBD1. J lost 4 bases, V lost 4 bases, and 5 bases had no gene match. The CDR3 has 15 residues. The V gene's germline CDR1 is LGHNA and CDR2 YSLEER. CDR3 loop: CASSPDRGYGNTIYF. Here the CDR3 DNA reads TGCGCCAGCAGCCCGGACAGGGGCTACGGAAACACCATATATTTT.

This clonotype was counted at least ten times. The gene calls are TRBV24-1 and TRBJ2-5; the match to TRBD2 covers 11 bases. Trimming took 7 bases from V and 4 from J; bases not matched to a gene: 13. CDR1 KGHDR and CDR2 SFDVKD come from the germline V gene. The CDR3 runs 17 residues. CDR3 DNA: TGTGCCACCAGAGATGTGAGTAGCGGGAGGGGACGAGAGACCCAGTACTTC. Residues: CATRDVSSGRGRETQYF.

Ten or more counts support this clonotype. The chain combines TRBV12-3 or TRBV12-4 with TRBJ2-7; D is perhaps TRBD2 (5 bases). CDR3 length: 15 residues. The V and J ends lost 3 bases and 5 bases respectively, with 17 bases between them. CDR3 DNA sequence: TGTGCCAGCAGTTTCTCCTACGGGAATGGGGACGAGCAGTACTTC. The encoded protein is CASSFSYGNGDEQYF.

V and J are TRBV30 and TRBJ1-2; D call uncertain. The CDR3 has 13 residues. V was clipped by 0 bases and J by 4 bases, with 9 bases between them. CDR1 and CDR2 (germline): GTSNPN, SVGIG (reference sequence). The CDR3 sequence is CAWSVGQTYGYTF. In DNA, the CDR3 is TGTGCCTGGAGTGTAGGTCAGACCTATGGCTACACCTTC.

This clonotype was counted ten times or more. The chain links TRBV10-3 to TRBJ2-1; either TRBD1 or TRBD2 may fit D (6 bases each). The V gene's germline CDR1 is ENHRY and CDR2 SYGVKD. The CDR3 consists of 13 residues. V lost 8 bases and J 9 bases, leaving 17 bases between the germline ends. The CDR3 nucleotides are TGTGCCATCGCGGCAGGGGAGGAGGTTGAGCAGTTCTTC. Translated: CAIAAGEEVEQFF.

In this sample, this clonotype turned up a few times. V is TRBV29-1 and J is TRBJ1-2; D call uncertain. From germline, CDR1 is SQVTM and CDR2 ANQGSEA. The V and J ends lost 3 bases and 1 base respectively, with 6 bases between them. CDR3 size: 12 residues. This CDR3 reads CSVDGGNYGYTF. CDR3 coding DNA: TGCAGCGTTGACGGAGGTAACTATGGCTACACCTTC.

This clonotype was seen many times. J is TRBJ2-3 and V is TRBV15, with D possibly TRBD1 on 6 matching bases. The CDR3 spans 15 residues. CDR1 and CDR2 (germline): LNHNV, YYDKDF (reference sequence). V lost 11 bases to trimming and J lost 2 bases, with 20 bases between them. In DNA, the CDR3 is TGTGCCTCCGGGGACACTGACAGATTCACAGATACGCAGTATTTT. Protein sequence: CASGDTDRFTDTQYF.

This clonotype was recorded once. The chain couples TRBV20-1 to TRBJ1-3; perhaps TRBD1 as D (5 bases). This CDR3 is 16 amino acids long. Germline assignment: CDR1 DFQATT and CDR2 SNEGSKA (reference sequence). Trimming pared 3 bases from V and 2 bases from J, leaving 17 bases between. In DNA form, the CDR3 reads TGCAGTGCTAGTATGCCCGTGGGGGGACCTGGAAACACCATATATTTT. Translating gives CSASMPVGGPGNTIYF.

This clonotype was observed at least ten times. The chain recombines TRBV20-1 with TRBJ2-5; D gene uncertain. The CDR3 contains 13 residues. Germline V gene data show CDR1 as DFQATT and CDR2 as SNEGSKA (reference sequence). V gave up 2 bases and J gave up 2 bases, with 9 bases separating them. In nucleotides, the CDR3 is TGCAGTGCTAGACGACCCAGTCAAGAGACCCAGTACTTC. As protein: CSARRPSQETQYF.

This clonotype was seen ten or more times. The J gene is TRBJ2-5, the V gene TRBV27, with D possibly being TRBD2 (6 bases). The CDR3 totals 14 residues. Germline V gene sequence: CDR1 MNHEY, CDR2 SMNVEV (reference sequence). Trimming stripped 5 bases from V and 2 bases from J, with 12 bases between. Written as DNA, the CDR3 is TGTGCCAGCAGTCCCACTAGCATTCAAGAGACCCAGTACTTC. Residues: CASSPTSIQETQYF.

The V call is TRBV25-1, the J call TRBJ2-7; D perhaps matches TRBD2 (6 bases). V was cut by 0 bases and J by 5 bases, with 17 bases left in between. Germline CDR1 MGHDK, CDR2 SYGVNS. The CDR3 is 16 residues long. CDR3 nucleotides: TGTGCCAGCAGTGAATACGCCGGCCGCGGGGCGGACGAGCAGTACTTC. The encoded protein is CASSEYAGRGADEQYF.

This clonotype was detected only a few times. The chain carries TRBV29-1 and TRBJ2-7; no definite D call. The CDR3 runs to 12 residues. V was shortened by 5 bases and J by 2 bases, with 10 bases between the two germline ends. Germline V gene data show CDR1 as SQVTM and CDR2 as ANQGSEA. The CDR3 nucleotides are TGCAGCGTTTTGGACGGCGCCTACGAGCAGTACTTC. Translated: CSVLDGAYEQYF.

The chain joins TRBV3-1 to TRBJ1-1; no reliable D call. Trimming pared 1 base from V and 11 bases from J, leaving 11 bases between. This CDR3 region has 12 residues. The germline V gene encodes CDR1 LGHDT and CDR2 YNNKEL (reference sequence). This CDR3 reads CASSQASGGAFF. The CDR3 DNA reads TGTGCCAGCAGCCAAGCGTCGGGAGGCGCTTTCTTT.

This clonotype has a count of ten or more. The chain combines TRBV6-5 with TRBJ2-2; unclear D gene. Germline V lookup: CDR1 MNHEY, CDR2 SVGAGI. V dropped 3 bases and J dropped 0 bases, with 8 bases sitting between them. This CDR3 has 15 amino acids. The CDR3: CASSYSVANTGELFF. The CDR3 DNA is TGTGCCAGCAGTTATTCGGTTGCGAACACCGGGGAGCTGTTTTTT.

This clonotype has just a few counts. DNA for the CDR3: TGCAGTGCTAGAGATTTCCTTACGGGTGAAGCTTTCTTT. Its translation: CSARDFLTGEAFF. The chain has TRBV20-1 and TRBJ1-1; D remains ambiguous. V lost 0 bases and J 7 bases, leaving 12 bases between the germline ends. The germline V gene encodes CDR1 DFQATT and CDR2 SNEGSKA (reference sequence). This CDR3 contains 13 residues.

This clonotype was seen ten or more times. The rearrangement links TRBV29-1 to TRBJ1-2; 9 bases agree with TRBD1. This CDR3 contains 14 residues. Germline V gene data show CDR1 as SQVTM and CDR2 as ANQGSEA. The ends lost 6 bases at V and 4 bases at J; junction bases unmatched: 9. The CDR3: CSVATGGAGYGYTF. DNA for the CDR3: TGCAGCGTCGCCACAGGGGGCGCGGGCTATGGCTACACCTTC.

The CDR3 loop is CASNGQGATGELFF. CDR3 nucleotide sequence: TGTGCCAGCAACGGACAGGGGGCAACCGGGGAGCTGTTTTTT. V gene TRBV27 combines with J gene TRBJ2-2, with 11 bases matching TRBD1. V was clipped by 7 bases and J by 5 bases; unmatched bases: 3. This CDR3 is 14 amino acids long. The germline gives CDR1 MNHEY, CDR2 SMNVEV (reference sequence).

The table lists this clonotype with many counts. The genes are TRBV2 and TRBJ2-1, with D perhaps assigned TRBD1 or TRBD2 (5 bases each). Trimming took off 5 bases at V and 9 bases at J, with 20 bases between the two ends. The CDR3 extends over 15 amino acids. CDR1 is SNHLY, CDR2 FYNNEI, per germline. Here the CDR3 reads CASSPGTPGWVEQFF. In DNA, the CDR3 is TGTGCCAGCAGTCCCGGGACCCCCGGTTGGGTTGAGCAGTTCTTC.